The present T cell receptor beta chain was sequenced within a study of PD-1 blockade in classical Hodgkin lymphoma. Every patient was affected by relapse after autologous stem cell transplantation, while exposure to brentuximab vedotin was not uniform. Between the trimmed V and J ends, which lost 7 bases and 5 bases, there was a span of 5 bases. This CDR3 is 11 amino acids long. Germline CDR1 is MNHNY and CDR2 is SVGAGI (reference sequence). TCRdb's copy holds only in-frame clones and misses some; the assay was immunoSEQ multiplex PCR. Of approximately 32,000 clones listed, roughly 82% are singletons.

The sample in question was peripheral blood mononuclear cells (PBMCs), obtained at baseline. The chain couples TRBV6-6 to TRBJ2-2; no clear D. The TCR comes from a human donor with classical Hodgkin lymphoma. CDR3 coding DNA: TGTGCCAGCACCGCAACCGGGGAGCTGTTTTTT. Encoded protein: CASTATGELFF.